Listed below are T cell receptor beta chains from one sample, sequenced in a study of T cell responses to AZD1222 COVID-19 vaccine. Only in-frame clones appear in the TCRdb table, and some are missing; sequencing was by immunoSEQ multiplex PCR. The table records about 150,000 clones, approximately 83% of them present only once. The specimen was peripheral blood, collected on day 0 of AZD1222 vaccination. Source of these receptors: an adult in good health. CDR3s include the opening cysteine and the closing phenylalanine or tryptophan. D genes are given only for firm matches. Expanded clones are given a class, and other clones once, few, many or no size at all.

CASSPRQGSYTF	TGCGCCAGCAGCCCTCGACAGGGGAGCTACACCTTC	-	TRBV5-1	TRBD1	TRBJ1-2
CASSSAGTYYEQYF	TGCGCCAGCAGTTCCGCCGGGACTTACTACGAGCAGTACTTC	-	TRBV5-1	-	TRBJ2-7
CASSPAVPDYNEQFF	TGTGCCAGCTCACCGGCGGTTCCGGACTACAATGAGCAGTTCTTC	-	TRBV18	-	TRBJ2-1
CASSRDSNQPQHF	TGTGCCAGCAGTCGGGACAGCAATCAGCCCCAGCATTTT	-	TRBV11-2	-	TRBJ1-5
CASSSLYGKLFF	TGTGCCAGCAGTTCTCTGTACGGAAAACTGTTTTTT	once	TRBV6-5	-	TRBJ1-4
CASSDGTGRNTIYF	TGTGCCAGCAGTGATGGGACAGGGAGAAACACCATATATTTT	-	TRBV27	TRBD1	TRBJ1-3
CASSSFPGSYFNEKLFF	TGTGCCAGCAGCTCCTTCCCCGGGTCTTACTTTAATGAAAAACTGTTTTTT	-	TRBV11-2	-	TRBJ1-4
CASSYKGGYTF	TGTGCCAGCAGTTATAAGGGGGGCTACACCTTC	-	TRBV6-5	-	TRBJ1-2
CASSLVGSGNTIYF	TGCGCCAGCAGCTTGGTTGGATCTGGAAACACCATATATTTT	once	TRBV5-1	-	TRBJ1-3
CATSKGPYNEQFF	TGTGCCACCAGTAAGGGGCCTTACAATGAGCAGTTCTTC	few	TRBV24-1	-	TRBJ2-1
CAIRGPAVNSPLHF	TGTGCCATCAGGGGGCCGGCAGTTAATTCACCCCTCCACTTT	-	TRBV10-3	-	TRBJ1-6
CASSLMAGGWESTDTQYF	TGTGCCAGCAGTTTGATGGCGGGGGGGTGGGAATCCACAGATACGCAGTATTTT	once	TRBV28	TRBD2	TRBJ2-3
CASSTRTGGVAFF	TGTGCCAGCAGCACCCGGACAGGGGGGGTGGCTTTCTTT	-	TRBV7-2	TRBD1	TRBJ1-1
CASIIVVNTEAFF	TGTGCCAGCATTATAGTGGTGAACACTGAAGCTTTCTTT	-	TRBV2	-	TRBJ1-1
CASSLVQVYKETQYF	TGCGCCAGCAGCTTGGTTCAGGTATACAAGGAGACCCAGTACTTC	-	TRBV5-1	-	TRBJ2-5
CASSHPWRNPGYTF	TGCGCCAGCAGCCACCCCTGGAGGAACCCAGGCTACACCTTC	-	TRBV4-1	-	TRBJ1-2
CASSPKGLLRDTQYF	TGCGCCAGCAGCCCCAAGGGCCTCTTACGGGATACGCAGTATTTT	-	TRBV4-1	-	TRBJ2-3
CASSFRNEQYF	TGTGCCAGCAGCTTCCGGAACGAGCAGTACTTC	-	TRBV5-6	-	TRBJ2-7
CASSLAGLVIEQFF	TGTGCCAGCAGCTTAGCGGGGCTAGTTATTGAGCAGTTCTTC	-	TRBV7-2	-	TRBJ2-1
CASLAGGLYNEQFF	TGTGCCAGCTTAGCGGGGGGCCTTTACAATGAGCAGTTCTTC	-	TRBV2	TRBD2	TRBJ2-1
CASSVLRDRYLMNTEAFF	TGTGCCAGCAGTGTCCTTCGGGACAGGTATTTAATGAACACTGAAGCTTTCTTT	-	TRBV6-1	TRBD1	TRBJ1-1
CASSSGPYTF	TGTGCCAGTAGTAGCGGTCCGTACACCTTC	-	TRBV19	-	TRBJ1-2
CASSLEASGGHYNEQFF	TGTGCCAGCAGCTTAGAGGCTAGCGGGGGACACTACAATGAGCAGTTCTTC	few	TRBV7-6	TRBD2	TRBJ2-1
CASSPSGVVGTEQFF	TGTGCCAGCTCCCCCTCAGGGGTAGTCGGGACGGAGCAGTTCTTC	-	TRBV18	-	TRBJ2-1
CASSQDLRQGDGYTF	TGTGCCAGCAGCCAAGATCTTCGGCAGGGTGATGGCTACACCTTC	few	TRBV3-1/TRBV3-2	-	TRBJ1-2
CASSPGQGVGSPLHF	TGTGCCAGCTCACCGGGACAGGGGGTTGGTTCACCCCTCCACTTT	-	TRBV18	TRBD1	TRBJ1-6
CASSSRTSGNTEAFF	TGCGCCAGCAGCTCTCGGACATCTGGGAATACTGAAGCTTTCTTT	-	TRBV5-1	-	TRBJ1-1
CASSRHDRGTEAFF	TGTGCCAGCAGCAGGCACGACAGGGGGACTGAAGCTTTCTTT	-	TRBV5-5	TRBD1	TRBJ1-1
CASSLKASGSSYNEQFF	TGTGCCAGCAGCTTAAAGGCTAGCGGGAGCTCCTACAATGAGCAGTTCTTC	-	TRBV7-6	TRBD2	TRBJ2-1
CASSQAVGDTQYF	TGTGCCAGCAGCCAAGCCGTAGGTGATACGCAGTATTTT	-	TRBV3-1/TRBV3-2	-	TRBJ2-3
CASSPRTGPNEKLFF	TGTGCCAGTAGTCCTAGGACAGGGCCTAATGAAAAACTGTTTTTT	once	TRBV19	TRBD1	TRBJ1-4
CASSYSGLAAYNEQFF	TGTGCCAGCAGTTACTCGGGACTAGCGGCCTACAATGAGCAGTTCTTC	-	TRBV6-5	TRBD2	TRBJ2-1
CASSLAGGPGNEQFF	TGTGCCAGCAGCTTGGCGGGAGGGCCGGGCAATGAGCAGTTCTTC	-	TRBV5-8	TRBD2	TRBJ2-1
CASSPLSGNTIYF	TGTGCCAGCAGCCCCCTGTCTGGAAACACCATATATTTT	-	TRBV7-9	-	TRBJ1-3
CASRGTDGNTIYF	TGTGCCAGCAGGGGGACAGATGGAAACACCATATATTTT	-	TRBV2	TRBD1	TRBJ1-3
CATRQGGYGYTF	TGTGCCACCCGACAGGGCGGCTATGGCTACACCTTC	-	TRBV28	TRBD1	TRBJ1-2
CASSIADPPRYGYTF	TGTGCCAGTAGTATAGCAGACCCACCCCGCTATGGCTACACCTTC	-	TRBV19	-	TRBJ1-2
CAWGWETQYF	TGTGCCTGGGGCTGGGAGACCCAGTACTTC	-	TRBV30	-	TRBJ2-5
CASNSQGENTEAFF	TGTGCCAGCAACTCCCAGGGGGAGAACACTGAAGCTTTCTTT	-	TRBV2	TRBD1	TRBJ1-1
CASSVGMGTGTYEQYF	TGTGCCAGCAGCGTAGGGATGGGGACAGGGACCTACGAGCAGTACTTC	once	TRBV9	TRBD1	TRBJ2-7
CASSLRRADTQYF	TGTGCCAGCAGCTTAAGGAGGGCAGATACGCAGTATTTT	few	TRBV11-2	-	TRBJ2-3
CASSESPGDNQPQHF	TGCGCCAGCAGTGAGTCGCCCGGGGACAATCAGCCCCAGCATTTT	-	TRBV10-2	-	TRBJ1-5
CASSQDLGSGGNTIYF	TGTGCCAGCAGCCAAGATCTTGGGTCGGGGGGAAACACCATATATTTT	-	TRBV4-2	-	TRBJ1-3
CASSETDGTYGYTF	TGTGCCAGCTCAGAAACCGACGGGACCTATGGCTACACCTTC	-	TRBV6-5	-	TRBJ1-2
CASSLGRQDSPLHF	TGTGCCAGCAGCTTGGGGAGACAGGATTCACCCCTCCACTTT	-	TRBV5-8	-	TRBJ1-6
CASSLGGPPRTGELFF	TGTGCCAGCAGCCTTGGGGGGCCCCCCCGCACCGGGGAGCTGTTTTTT	-	TRBV7-2	-	TRBJ2-2
CASSLGTAYGYTF	TGCGCCAGCAGCTTGGGGACGGCCTATGGCTACACCTTC	-	TRBV5-1	-	TRBJ1-2
CASSLARRPGELFF	TGTGCCAGCAGCTTAGCTAGACGGCCAGGGGAGCTGTTTTTT	-	TRBV11-1	-	TRBJ2-2
CASRTRAGATGENTEAFF	TGTGCCAGCAGGACCCGAGCGGGGGCGACCGGGGAGAACACTGAAGCTTTCTTT	few	TRBV2	-	TRBJ1-1
CASGEEGESPLHF	TGTGCCAGCGGGGAGGAGGGTGAGTCACCCCTCCACTTT	-	TRBV2	-	TRBJ1-6
CASSDTGLGYNEQFF	TGTGCCAGCAGTGACACTGGACTAGGTTACAATGAGCAGTTCTTC	-	TRBV6-4	TRBD2	TRBJ2-1
CASSNSRRYEQYF	TGTGCCAGCAGTAACTCCCGAAGGTACGAGCAGTACTTC	-	TRBV6-5	-	TRBJ2-7
CASSLGLAGGPTEGNEQFF	TGTGCCAGCAGCCTCGGACTAGCGGGAGGGCCCACGGAAGGAAATGAGCAGTTCTTC	-	TRBV5-4	TRBD2	TRBJ2-1
CASSLDTGGNTIYF	TGCGCCAGCAGCCTGGACACGGGTGGAAACACCATATATTTT	-	TRBV5-1	-	TRBJ1-3
CASSSGGLLRSTDTQYF	TGTGCCAGCAGTTCGGGGGGCCTCCTCCGCAGCACAGATACGCAGTATTTT	-	TRBV28	-	TRBJ2-3
CASSLHSGAYGYTF	TGCGCCAGCAGCTTGCACAGTGGAGCCTATGGCTACACCTTC	-	TRBV5-1	-	TRBJ1-2
CASSAQGASGNTIYF	TGTGCCAGCAGTGCACAGGGGGCCTCTGGAAACACCATATATTTT	-	TRBV2	TRBD1	TRBJ1-3
CASSQSSGGGDQYF	TGTGCCAGCAGCCAAAGCAGCGGGGGAGGAGATCAGTACTTC	-	TRBV7-9	TRBD2	TRBJ2-5